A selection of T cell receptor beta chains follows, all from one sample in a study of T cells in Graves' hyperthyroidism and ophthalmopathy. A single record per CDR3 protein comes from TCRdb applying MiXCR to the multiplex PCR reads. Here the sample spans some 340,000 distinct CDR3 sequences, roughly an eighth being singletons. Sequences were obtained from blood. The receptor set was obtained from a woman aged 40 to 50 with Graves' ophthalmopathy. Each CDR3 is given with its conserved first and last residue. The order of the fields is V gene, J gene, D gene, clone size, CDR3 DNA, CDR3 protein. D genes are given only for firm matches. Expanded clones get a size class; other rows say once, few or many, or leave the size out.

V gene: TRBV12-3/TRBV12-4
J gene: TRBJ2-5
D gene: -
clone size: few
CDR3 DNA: TGTGCCAGCAGTTTTGAGATTCCAGGGGAGACCCAGTACTTC
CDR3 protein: CASSFEIPGETQYF

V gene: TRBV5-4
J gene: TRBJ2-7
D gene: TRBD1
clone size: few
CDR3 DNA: TGTGCCAGCAGCAGACCCGGACAGGGGGCCACCTACGAGCAGTACTTC
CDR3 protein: CASSRPGQGATYEQYF

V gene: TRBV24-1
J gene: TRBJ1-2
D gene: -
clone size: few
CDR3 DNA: TGTGCCACCAGTGATTTGGAACGGGTAAGGAACTATGGCTACACCTTC
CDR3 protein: CATSDLERVRNYGYTF

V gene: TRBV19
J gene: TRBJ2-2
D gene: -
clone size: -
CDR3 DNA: TGTGCCAGTACGGTCGCGCAGGGGGGAACCGGGGAGCTGTTTTTT
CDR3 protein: CASTVAQGGTGELFF

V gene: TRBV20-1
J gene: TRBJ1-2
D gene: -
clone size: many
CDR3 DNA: TGCAGTGCTAGAGATCCCCAAGGGGAAGTTGATGGCTACACCTTC
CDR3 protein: CSARDPQGEVDGYTF

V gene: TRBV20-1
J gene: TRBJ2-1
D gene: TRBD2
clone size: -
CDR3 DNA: TGCAGTGCTAGCATCGGGACTAGGGTTAACAATGAGCAGTTCTTC
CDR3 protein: CSASIGTRVNNEQFF

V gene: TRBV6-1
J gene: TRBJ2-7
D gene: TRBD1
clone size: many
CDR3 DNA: TGTGCCAGCAGGAAAACAGGGGGTCGGGACGAGCAGTACTTC
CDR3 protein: CASRKTGGRDEQYF

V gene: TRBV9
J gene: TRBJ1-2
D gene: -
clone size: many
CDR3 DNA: TGTGCCAGCAGCGTACCCGCGAGTGGATGGGACTATGGCTACACCTTC
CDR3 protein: CASSVPASGWDYGYTF

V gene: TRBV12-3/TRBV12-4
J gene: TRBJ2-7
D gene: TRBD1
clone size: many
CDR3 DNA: TGTGCCAGCAGTTCCGGGACAGAAGTCTACGAGCAGTACTTC
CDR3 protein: CASSSGTEVYEQYF

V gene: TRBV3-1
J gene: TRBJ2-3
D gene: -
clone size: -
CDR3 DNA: TGTGCCAGCAGCCAAGAAGGTCCGGTGCAGTATTTT
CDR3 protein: CASSQEGPVQYF

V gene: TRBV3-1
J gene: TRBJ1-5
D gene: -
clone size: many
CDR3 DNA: TGTGCCAGCAGCCGACAGCCTAGCAATCAGCCCCAGCATTTT
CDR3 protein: CASSRQPSNQPQHF